These 2 T cell receptor beta chains originate from one sample sequenced in a study of patients and donors after allogeneic stem cell transplantation (dated by TCRdb to 2018 to 2020). The library relied on RT-PCR. Instrument on record: NextSeq 550. The raw public reads went through TCRdb reprocessing: fastp at Q25, MiXCR clone calling, in-frame beta chains kept. Entries that share a CDR3 protein sequence are merged under the most common genes and DNA. The sample records about a million distinct CDR3 sequences, around 17% of which are singletons. The ten largest account for 6% of the sample. The material sequenced was blood, either unsorted or a sorted T cell fraction (not recorded which). The origin of the receptors is a human donor who was either an allogeneic HSCT recipient or a stem cell or donor lymphocyte infusion donor (not recorded which). It is not recorded whose cells these are; they may come from a transplant donor.

V gene TRBV11-2 combines with J gene TRBJ2-1, with TRBD2 identical over 11 bases. Trimming took 5 bases from V and 9 from J; bases not matched to a gene: 9. This CDR3 contains 15 residues. Looked up from germline, CDR1 is SGHAT and CDR2 is FQNNGV. CDR3 protein: CASSQPGLAAGEQFF. CDR3 in DNA: TGTGCCAGCAGCCAGCCGGGACTAGCGGCTGGTGAGCAGTTCTTC. Filled out from reference TRBV11-2 and TRBJ2-1, the complete variable domain reads EAGVAQSPRYKIIEKRQSVAFWCNPISGHATLYWYQQILGQGPKLLIQFQNNGVVDDSQLPKDRFSAERLKGVDSTLKIQPAKLEDSAVYLCASSQPGLAAGEQFFGPGTRLTVL.

This clonotype was detected many times. The gene calls are TRBV5-1 and TRBJ2-1; D not resolved. This CDR3 has 12 amino acids. V lost 0 bases and J 8 bases, leaving 6 bases between the germline ends. Germline-derived CDR1 and CDR2 are SGHRS and YFSETQ. In DNA, the CDR3 is TGCGCCAGCAGCTTGGTGGCGGATGAGCAGTTCTTC. It translates to CASSLVADEQFF.